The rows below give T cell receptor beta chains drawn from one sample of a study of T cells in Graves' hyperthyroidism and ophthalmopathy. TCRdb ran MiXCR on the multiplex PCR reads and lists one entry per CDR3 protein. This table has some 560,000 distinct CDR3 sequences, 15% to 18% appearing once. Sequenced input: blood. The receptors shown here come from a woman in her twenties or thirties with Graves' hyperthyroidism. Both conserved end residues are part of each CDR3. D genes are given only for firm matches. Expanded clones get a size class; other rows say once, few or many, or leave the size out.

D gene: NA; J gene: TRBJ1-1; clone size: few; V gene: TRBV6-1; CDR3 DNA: TGTGCCAGCAGCGCCTTGGGCAGGGCCAACACTGTAGCTTTCTTT; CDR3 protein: CASSALGRANTVAFF
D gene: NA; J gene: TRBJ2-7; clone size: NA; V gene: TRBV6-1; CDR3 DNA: TGTGCCAGTAGTATGAGGGACACCGTCTACGAGCAGTACTTC; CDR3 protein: CASSMRDTVYEQYF
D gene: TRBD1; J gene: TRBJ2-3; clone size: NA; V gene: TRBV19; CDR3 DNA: TGTGCCAGCAAAAGGCAGGGGGCGAACACAGATACGCAGTATTTT; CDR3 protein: CASKRQGANTDTQYF
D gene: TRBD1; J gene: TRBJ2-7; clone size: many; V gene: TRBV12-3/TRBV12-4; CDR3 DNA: TGTGCCAGCACCCGGGACAGAGTGTACGAGCAGTACTTC; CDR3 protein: CASTRDRVYEQYF
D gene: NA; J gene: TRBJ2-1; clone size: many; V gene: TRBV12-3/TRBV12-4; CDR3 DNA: TGTGCCAGCAAACCGGGACTCCAAGACACTGAGCAGTTCTTC; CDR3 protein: CASKPGLQDTEQFF
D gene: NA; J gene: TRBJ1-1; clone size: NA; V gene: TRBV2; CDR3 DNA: TGTGCCAGCAGTAAATTACTGAACACTGAAGCTTTCTTT; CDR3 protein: CASSKLLNTEAFF
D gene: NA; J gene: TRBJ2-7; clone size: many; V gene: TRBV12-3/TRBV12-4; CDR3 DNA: TGTGCCAGCGCCGGGCAGGGGTACGAGCAGTACTTC; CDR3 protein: CASAGQGYEQYF
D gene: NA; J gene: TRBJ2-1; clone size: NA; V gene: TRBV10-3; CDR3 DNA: TGTGCCACAGACGGGGGGCCCTCCTACAATGAGCAGTTCTTC; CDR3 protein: CATDGGPSYNEQFF
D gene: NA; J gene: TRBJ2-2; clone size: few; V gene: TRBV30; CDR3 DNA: TGTGCCTGGACCGGGAGGAACACCGGGGAGCTGTTTTTT; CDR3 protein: CAWTGRNTGELFF
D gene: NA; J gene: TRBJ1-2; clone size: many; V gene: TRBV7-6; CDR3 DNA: TGTGCCAGCAGCTCGACACCGGCCTTGGCCAAGATTGGTTGGTATGGCTACACCTTC; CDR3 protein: CASSSTPALAKIGWYGYTF
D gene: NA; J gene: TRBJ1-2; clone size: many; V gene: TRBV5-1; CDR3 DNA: TGCGCCAGCAGGATACCGACAGCTAACTATGGCTACACCTTC; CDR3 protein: CASRIPTANYGYTF
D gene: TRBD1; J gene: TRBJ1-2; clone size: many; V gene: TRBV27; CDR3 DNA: TGTGCCAGCAGTTTACGACGGACAGGGGGCGTCTATGGCTACACCTTC; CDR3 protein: CASSLRRTGGVYGYTF
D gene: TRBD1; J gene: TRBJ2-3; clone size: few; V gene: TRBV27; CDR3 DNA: TGTGCCAGCAGTCAGCTACAGGGGGCCCCTAGCACAGATACGCAGTATTTT; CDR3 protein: CASSQLQGAPSTDTQYF
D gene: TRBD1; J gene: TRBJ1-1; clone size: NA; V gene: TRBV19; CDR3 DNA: TGTGCCTCGGCGGGACAGGCGATGAACACTGAAGCTTTCTTT; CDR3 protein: CASAGQAMNTEAFF
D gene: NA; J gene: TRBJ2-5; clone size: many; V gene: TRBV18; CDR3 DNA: TGTGCCAGCTCACCGAAACGGGAGACCCAGTACTTC; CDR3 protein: CASSPKRETQYF
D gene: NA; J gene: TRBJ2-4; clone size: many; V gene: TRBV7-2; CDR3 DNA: TGTGCCAGCAGCTTAGCGGTAGCCAAAAACATTCAGTACTTC; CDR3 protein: CASSLAVAKNIQYF
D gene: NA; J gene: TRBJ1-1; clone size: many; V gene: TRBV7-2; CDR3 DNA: TGTGCCAGCAGCCGGCGAGGGACCGTCGGGAACACTGAAGCTTTCTTT; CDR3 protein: CASSRRGTVGNTEAFF
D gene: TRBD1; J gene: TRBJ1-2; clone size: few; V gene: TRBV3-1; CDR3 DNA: TGTGCCAGCAGACCAGGACAGGGGGCAGGAGGCTACACCTTC; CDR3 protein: CASRPGQGAGGYTF
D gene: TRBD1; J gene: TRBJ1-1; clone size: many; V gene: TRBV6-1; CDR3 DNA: TGTGCCAGCAGTGCCCGGACAGGGTGGAGCACTGAAGCTTTCTTT; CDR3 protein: CASSARTGWSTEAFF
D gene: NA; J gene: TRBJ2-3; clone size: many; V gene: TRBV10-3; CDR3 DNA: TGTGCCATCAGTGAAGCCCGGGGCAGAGCTAGCACAGATACGCAGTATTTT; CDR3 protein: CAISEARGRASTDTQYF
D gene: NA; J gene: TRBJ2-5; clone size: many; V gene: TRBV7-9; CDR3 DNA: TGTGCCAGCAGCTCCCCTAACAGGGTACCAGAGACCCAGTACTTC; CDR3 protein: CASSSPNRVPETQYF
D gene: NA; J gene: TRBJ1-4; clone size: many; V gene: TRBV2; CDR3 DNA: TGTGCCAGCAGTAACGGGACACCTAATGAAAAACTGTTTTTT; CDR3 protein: CASSNGTPNEKLFF
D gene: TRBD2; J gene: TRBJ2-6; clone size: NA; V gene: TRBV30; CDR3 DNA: TGTGCCTGGAGGCTAGCGGGCAGCCCTGGGGCCAACGTCCTGACTTTC; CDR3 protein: CAWRLAGSPGANVLTF
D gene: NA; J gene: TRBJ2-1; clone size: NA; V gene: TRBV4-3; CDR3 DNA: TGCGCCAGCAGCCAATCCAGGGAGGTCTATGAGCAGTTCTTC; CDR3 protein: CASSQSREVYEQFF
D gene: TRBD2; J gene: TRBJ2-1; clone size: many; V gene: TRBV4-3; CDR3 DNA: TGCGCCAGCAGCCAAAATAGCGGGAGCTCCTACAATGAGCAGTTCTTC; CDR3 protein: CASSQNSGSSYNEQFF
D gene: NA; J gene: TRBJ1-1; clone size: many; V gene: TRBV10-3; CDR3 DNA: TGTGCCATCAGTGAGTCCAGGGGCACTGAAGCTTTCTTT; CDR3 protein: CAISESRGTEAFF
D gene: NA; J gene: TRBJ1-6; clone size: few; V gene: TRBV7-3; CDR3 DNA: TGTGCCAGCAGCCCCTCCCAAGGTTCACCCCTCCACTTT; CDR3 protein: CASSPSQGSPLHF
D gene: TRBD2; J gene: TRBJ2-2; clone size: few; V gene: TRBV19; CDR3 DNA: TGTGCCAGTAGTCTCCCGCGGGGGACCGGGGAGCTGTTTTTT; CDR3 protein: CASSLPRGTGELFF
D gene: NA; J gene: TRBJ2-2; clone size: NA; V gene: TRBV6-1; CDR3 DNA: TGTGCCAGCGGACTTATTGGGAACACCGGGGAGCTGTTTTTT; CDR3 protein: CASGLIGNTGELFF
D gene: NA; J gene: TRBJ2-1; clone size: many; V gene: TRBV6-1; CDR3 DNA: TGTGCCAGCAGTCCAATTCCGGGATTGGGGGACAATGAGCAGTTCTTC; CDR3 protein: CASSPIPGLGDNEQFF
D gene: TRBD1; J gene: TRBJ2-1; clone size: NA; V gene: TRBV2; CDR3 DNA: TGTGCCAGCAGTGGGACAGGGGGCTTAGGTGAGCAGTTCTTC; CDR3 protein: CASSGTGGLGEQFF
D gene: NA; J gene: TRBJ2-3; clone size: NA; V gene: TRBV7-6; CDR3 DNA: TGTGCCAGCAGCCTCGTGGACATTACTAGCACAGATACGCAGTATTTT; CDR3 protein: CASSLVDITSTDTQYF
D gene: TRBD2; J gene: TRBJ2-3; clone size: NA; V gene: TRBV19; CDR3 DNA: TGTGCCAGTAGTATCTTGGCGGGGGTCACAGATACGCAGTATTTT; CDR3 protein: CASSILAGVTDTQYF
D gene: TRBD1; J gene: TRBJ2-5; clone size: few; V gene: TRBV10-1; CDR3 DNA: TGCGCCAGCAGTGATACCGGGACAGGGGGCGAGAAGACCCAGTACTTC; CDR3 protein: CASSDTGTGGEKTQYF
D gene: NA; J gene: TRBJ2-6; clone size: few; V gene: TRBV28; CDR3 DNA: TGTGCCAGCGAAGGGTCCGCTGGGGCCAACGTCCTGACTTTC; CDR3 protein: CASEGSAGANVLTF
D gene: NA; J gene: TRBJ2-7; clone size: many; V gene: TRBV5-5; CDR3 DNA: TGTGCCAGCAGCTCGCGGGGAACCTACTACGAGCAGTACTTC; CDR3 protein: CASSSRGTYYEQYF
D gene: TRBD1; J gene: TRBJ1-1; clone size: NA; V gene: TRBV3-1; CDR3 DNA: TGTGCCAGCAGCCAAGATTTGACACCGGGACAGAGAGCTTTCTTT; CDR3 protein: CASSQDLTPGQRAFF